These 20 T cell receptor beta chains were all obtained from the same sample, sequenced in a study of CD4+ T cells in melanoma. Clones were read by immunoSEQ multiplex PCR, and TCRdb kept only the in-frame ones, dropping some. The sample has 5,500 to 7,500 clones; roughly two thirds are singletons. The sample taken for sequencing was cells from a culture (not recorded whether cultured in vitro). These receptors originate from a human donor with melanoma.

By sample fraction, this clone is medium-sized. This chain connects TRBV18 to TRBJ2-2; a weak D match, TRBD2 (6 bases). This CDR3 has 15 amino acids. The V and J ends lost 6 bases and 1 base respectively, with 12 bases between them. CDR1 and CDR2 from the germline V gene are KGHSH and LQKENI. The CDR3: CASSPGLQNTGELFF. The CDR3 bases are TGTGCCAGCTCGCCGGGACTGCAGAACACCGGGGAGCTGTTTTTT.

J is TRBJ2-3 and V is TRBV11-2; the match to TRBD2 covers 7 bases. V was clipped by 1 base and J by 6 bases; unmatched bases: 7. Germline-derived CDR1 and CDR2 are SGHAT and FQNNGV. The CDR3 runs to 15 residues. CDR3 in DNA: TGTGCCAGCAGCTTAGGGGGACTACCCGGGGATACGCAGTATTTT. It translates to CASSLGGLPGDTQYF.

CDR3 in amino acids: CASSPRRALDTEAFF. The CDR3 DNA reads as TGTGCCAGCTCACCACGGAGGGCTTTGGACACTGAAGCTTTCTTT. This chain joins TRBV18 and TRBJ1-1; D is ambiguous. V shed 1 base and J shed 3 bases, with 12 bases lying between them. Germline V gives CDR1 KGHSH, CDR2 LQKENI. This CDR3 comprises 15 residues.

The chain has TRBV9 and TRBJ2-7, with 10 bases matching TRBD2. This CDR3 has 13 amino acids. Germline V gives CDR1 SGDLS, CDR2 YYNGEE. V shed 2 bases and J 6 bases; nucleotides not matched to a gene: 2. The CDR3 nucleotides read TGTGCCAGCAGCGTCCGGACTAGCGGCGAGCAGTACTTC. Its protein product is CASSVRTSGEQYF.

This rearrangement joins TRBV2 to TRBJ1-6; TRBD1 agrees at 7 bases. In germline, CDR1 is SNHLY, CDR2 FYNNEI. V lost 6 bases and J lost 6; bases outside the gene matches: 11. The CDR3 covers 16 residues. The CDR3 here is CASRGPTGTANSPLHF. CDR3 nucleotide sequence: TGTGCCAGCAGGGGCCCGACCGGGACAGCTAATTCACCCCTCCACTTT.

CDR3 DNA sequence: TGTGCCAGCAGTGATGAGACTAGCGGGCGACCCTACGAGCAGTACTTC. It translates to CASSDETSGRPYEQYF. J is TRBJ2-7 and V is TRBV28; 10 bases are shared with TRBD2. The V segment lost 5 bases and the J segment 2 bases; nucleotides outside the gene matches: 9. Per the germline V gene, CDR1 is MDHEN and CDR2 is SYDVKM. The CDR3 contains 16 residues. Together with reference TRBV28 and TRBJ2-7, the CDR3 gives the full variable domain: DVKVTQSSRYLVKRTGEKVFLECVQDMDHENMFWYRQDPGLGLRLIYFSYDVKMKEKGDIPEGYSVSREKKERFSLILESASTNQTSMYLCASSDETSGRPYEQYFGPGTRLTVT.

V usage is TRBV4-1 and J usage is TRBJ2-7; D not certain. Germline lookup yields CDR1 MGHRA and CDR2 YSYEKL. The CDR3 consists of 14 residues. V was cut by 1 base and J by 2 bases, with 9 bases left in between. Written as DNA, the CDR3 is TGCGCCAGCAGCCAAGGACATCTGACCTACGAGCAGTACTTC. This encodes CASSQGHLTYEQYF.

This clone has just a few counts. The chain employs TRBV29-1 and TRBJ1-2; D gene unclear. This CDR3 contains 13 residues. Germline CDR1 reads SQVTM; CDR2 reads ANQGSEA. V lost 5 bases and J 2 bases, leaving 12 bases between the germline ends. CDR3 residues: CSVHHSANYGYTF. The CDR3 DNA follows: TGCAGCGTTCACCACAGCGCCAACTATGGCTACACCTTC.

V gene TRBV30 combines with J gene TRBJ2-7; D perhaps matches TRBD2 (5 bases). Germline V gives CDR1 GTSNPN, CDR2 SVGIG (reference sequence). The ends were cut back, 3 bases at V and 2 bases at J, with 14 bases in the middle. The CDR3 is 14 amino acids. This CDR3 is CAWRVWEKPYEQYF. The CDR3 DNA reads TGTGCCTGGAGGGTATGGGAGAAACCCTACGAGCAGTACTTC.

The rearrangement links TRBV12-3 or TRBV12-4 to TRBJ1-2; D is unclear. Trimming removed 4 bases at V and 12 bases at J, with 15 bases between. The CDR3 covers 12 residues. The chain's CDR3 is CASSSPFKTNTF. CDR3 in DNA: TGTGCCAGCAGTTCCCCCTTTAAGACAAACACCTTC.

As DNA, the CDR3 is TGTGCCAGCAGTGAATTGTCGGGGCTTAGCAATCAGCCCCAGCATTTT. It encodes CASSELSGLSNQPQHF. The V gene is TRBV6-1, the J gene TRBJ1-5, with D possibly matching TRBD1 (5 bases). The CDR3 is made up of 16 amino acids. V was trimmed by 2 bases and J by 0 bases, leaving 11 bases between them. CDR1 and CDR2 (germline): MNHNS, SASEGT.

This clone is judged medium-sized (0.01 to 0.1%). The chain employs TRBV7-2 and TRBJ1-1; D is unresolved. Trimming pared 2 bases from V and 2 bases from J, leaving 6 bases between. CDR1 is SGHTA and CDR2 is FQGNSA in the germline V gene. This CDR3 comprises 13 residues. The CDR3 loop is CASSLTTNTEAFF. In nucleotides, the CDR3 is TGTGCCAGCAGCTTAACAACTAACACTGAAGCTTTCTTT.

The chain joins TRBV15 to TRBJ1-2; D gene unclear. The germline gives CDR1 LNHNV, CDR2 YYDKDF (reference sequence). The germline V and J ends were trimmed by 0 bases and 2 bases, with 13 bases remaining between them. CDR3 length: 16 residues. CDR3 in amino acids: CATSREFGRGNYGYTF. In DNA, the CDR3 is TGTGCCACCAGCAGAGAGTTTGGCAGAGGGAACTATGGCTACACCTTC.

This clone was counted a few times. The CDR3 DNA sequence: TGTGCCAGCAGTTTGACAGGGTCCTACAATGAGCAGTTCTTC. Translated, it gives CASSLTGSYNEQFF. The chain employs TRBV27 and TRBJ2-1, with TRBD1 identical over 7 bases. The length of the CDR3 is 14 residues. Looked up from germline, CDR1 is MNHEY and CDR2 is SMNVEV (reference sequence). Trimming at V came to 3 bases and at J to 1 base, leaving 0 bases not matched to a gene.

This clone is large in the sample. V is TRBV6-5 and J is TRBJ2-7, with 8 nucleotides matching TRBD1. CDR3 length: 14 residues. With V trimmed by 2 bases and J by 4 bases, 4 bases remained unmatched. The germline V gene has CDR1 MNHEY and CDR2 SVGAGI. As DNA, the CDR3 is TGTGCCAGCAGTTACGGGACAGGAAAGTACGAGCAGTACTTC. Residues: CASSYGTGKYEQYF.

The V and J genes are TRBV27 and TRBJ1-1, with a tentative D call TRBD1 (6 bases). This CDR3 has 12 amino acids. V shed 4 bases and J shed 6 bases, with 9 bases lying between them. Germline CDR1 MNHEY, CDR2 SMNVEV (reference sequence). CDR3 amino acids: CASSSTGAEAFF. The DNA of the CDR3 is TGTGCCAGCAGTTCGACAGGAGCTGAAGCTTTCTTT.

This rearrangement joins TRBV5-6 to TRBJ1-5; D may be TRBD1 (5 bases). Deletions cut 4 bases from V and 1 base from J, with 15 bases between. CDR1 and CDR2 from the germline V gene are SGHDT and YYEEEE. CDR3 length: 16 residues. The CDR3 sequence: CASSNSKGSSNQPQHF. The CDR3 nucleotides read TGTGCCAGCAGCAATTCGAAGGGGTCCAGCAATCAGCCCCAGCATTTT. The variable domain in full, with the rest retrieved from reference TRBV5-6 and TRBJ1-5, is DAGVTQSPTHLIKTRGQQVTLRCSPKSGHDTVSWYQQALGQGPQFIFQYYEEEERQRGNFPDRFSGHQFPNYSSELNVNALLLGDSALYLCASSNSKGSSNQPQHFGDGTRLSIL.

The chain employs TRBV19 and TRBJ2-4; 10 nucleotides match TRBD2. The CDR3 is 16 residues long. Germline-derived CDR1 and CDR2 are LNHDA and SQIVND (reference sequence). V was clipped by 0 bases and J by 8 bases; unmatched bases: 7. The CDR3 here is CASSIDRLAGEHIQYF. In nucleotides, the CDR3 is TGTGCCAGTAGTATAGATCGTCTAGCGGGGGAGCACATTCAGTACTTC.

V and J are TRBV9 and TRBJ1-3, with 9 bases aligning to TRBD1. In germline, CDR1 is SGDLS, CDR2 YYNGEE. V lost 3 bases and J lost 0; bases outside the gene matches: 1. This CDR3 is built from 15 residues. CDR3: CASSETGGSGNTIYF. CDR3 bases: TGTGCCAGCAGCGAGACAGGGGGCTCTGGAAACACCATATATTTT.

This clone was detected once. CDR3 residues: CASSEYGTGDGYTF. DNA for the CDR3: TGTGCCAGCAGTGAATATGGGACAGGTGATGGCTACACCTTC. The chain links TRBV25-1 to TRBJ1-2, with 8 bases matching TRBD1. The CDR3 contains 14 residues. The junction had 3 bases not matched to a gene; V was cut back by 0 bases and J by 6 bases. CDR1 and CDR2 from the germline V gene are MGHDK and SYGVNS.